This TCR beta chain was found in a study of blood T cells in healthy people across ages. As for the study in general: When template switching was applied, about one barcoded beta molecule was captured per two T cells.

Sample-barcoded 5' priming and a J-beta primer mix drove a second PCR of roughly 7 to 11 cycles. TCRdb passed the 5' RACE reads through MiXCR, listing each CDR3 protein once. The data show 790,000 or so distinct CDR3 sequences, 45% to 70% seen once. Germline V gene lookup returns CDR1 LNHDA and CDR2 SQIVND (reference sequence). This CDR3 has 12 amino acids. Trimming stripped 1 base from V and 5 bases from J, with 5 bases between. The chain combines TRBV19 with TRBJ2-5; no definite D call. The TCR was taken from a man in his forties in good health. Sequenced material: blood. CDR3 DNA sequence: TGTGCCAGTAGTATAGGGATGGAGACCCAGTACTTC. Translating gives CASSIGMETQYF.